Sequencing of this T cell receptor (beta chain) was carried out in a study of CD8+ T cells in alopecia areata listed by TCRdb under 2018. In terms of the full investigation: Treated patients were enrolled in an open-label pilot trial of oral tofacitinib at 5 to 10 mg twice daily for moderate-to-severe alopecia areata. Scalp tissue and sorted CD4+ and CD8+ peripheral blood T cells from patchy and totalis/universalis alopecia areata patients and from healthy controls were covered by human TCRbeta sequencing. Disease severity in treated patients was measured with the SALT score, which quantifies the percentage of affected scalp surface area. Patients stayed on tofacitinib for 6 to 18 months and then had 6 months of follow-up off drug so that delayed response and recurrence could be assessed. The study used high-throughput TCRbeta sequencing to examine T cell clonal expansion in alopecia areata, in both the C3H/HeJ mouse model and human patients. immunoSEQ multiplex PCR using 35 Vbeta forward primers and 13 Jbeta reverse primers was used to amplify TCRbeta CDR3 regions. Scalp clonality was compared across normal scalp (n=4), patchy alopecia areata scalp (n=8), and alopecia totalis/universalis scalp (n=8). Biopsies were taken from tofacitinib-treated patients at baseline and again at 4 and 24 weeks into treatment, and several of those patients also had a later scalp biopsy. The RNA source kit depended on sample type: the PAXgene miRNA kit for fixed scalp, the miRNeasy kit for PBMCs, and the RNeasy kit for mouse skin.

Explained via the paper, the treatment or condition label denotes: oral pan-JAK inhibitor, 5-10 mg twice daily. Lesional scalp punch biopsies and peripheral blood were collected from alopecia areata patients. PBMCs were isolated by density centrifugation and stained for CD3, CD4 and CD8, and CD4+ and CD8+ T cells were sorted on a FACSAria. Overall study results and their limits: Because the treated cohort was small and included a single nonresponder, larger studies are needed to assess links between baseline CD8+ expansion and response. Lesional scalp, especially in alopecia totalis/universalis, showed higher clonality and more expanded CD8+ clones than normal scalp, suggesting antigenic drive. Many expanded lesional clones persisted in scalp and blood during tofacitinib treatment, which may partly explain relapse after stopping treatment. Scalp TCR repertoire analysis is complicated because resident alphabeta T cells in normal human skin are also sequenced, whereas mouse skin is dominated by gammadelta T cells. Shared TCR sequences between patients were less evident than in mice, which may be partly attributable to HLA diversity in the patient population. Scalp clonality and the number of expanded CD8+ clones among the top 100 scalp clones were significantly decreased by tofacitinib.

Trimming costs V 6 bases and J 7 bases, and their ends lie 11 bases apart. The CDR3 measures 11 amino acids from cysteine to phenylalanine. This entry keeps only the CDR3 DNA: 33 bases, framed from base 1. From a lookup of the germline V gene (reference sequence), CDR1 and CDR2 are DFQATT and SNEGSKA. About this clone itself: The clone's antigen remains unknown. Per-base quality was not reported, and no clone a single base away is much larger than it.

Receptor libraries were prepared by the immunoSEQ multiplex PCR assay. For TCR sequencing, RNA was extracted from every sample and reverse transcribed into cDNA to serve as template. SuperScript III was used to make first-strand cDNA, primed with a 2:1 mix of oligo-dT and random hexamers. Amplification bias was assessed with a synthetic immune receptor repertoire, and residual bias was removed computationally. As for how the authors treated the data: After raw reads were preprocessed to remove errors, the CDR3 was defined following IMGT conventions as running from the conserved cysteine to phenylalanine. Clonality was computed by normalizing Shannon entropy by log2 of the number of productive unique TCRs and subtracting the result from 1. Whether scalp clones were CD4 or CD8 was inferred by matching scalp TCRbeta sequences against CD4 and CD8 repertoires sorted from blood. As stored in TCRdb, this immuneACCESS dataset retains in-frame rearrangements with V and J assigned. A fraction of the clones does not appear; measured against another copy, unresolved V genes explain less than half of the discrepancy, and the remainder lacks a known reason. The V and J calls and clone size are taken from that table; D and trimming were inferred from the DNA. For this sample there are roughly 210,000 clones; over 40% appear just once. 2% to 3% of the sample is taken by the ten largest.

The sequence links TRBV20-1 to TRBJ2-3; the D gene assignment is ambiguous. The TCR was taken from a human donor with alopecia areata. The material was CD4+ T cells sorted from blood, obtained at approximately week 36, from a patient treated with tofacitinib. The bases are TGCAGTGCCCAACCCGCCTATACGCAGTATTTT. Translated, this gives CSAQPAYTQYF.